The next 4 T cell receptor beta chains were all read from a single sample in a study of T cell repertoires and leukemia-associated antigens. No cognate antigen is known for these TCRs. TCRdb ran MiXCR on the 5' RACE reads and lists one entry per CDR3 protein. The repertoire holds about 10,000 distinct CDR3 sequences, approximately 42% seen once, with about a quarter in the top ten. Sequencing was carried out using CD3+ T cells sorted from blood and cultured. The receptors come from a female donor in good health.

With respect to this clonotype: Germline and junction disagree at one end, which may indicate a read error. The chain has TRBV9 and TRBJ2-3, with no clear D. CDR1 is SGDLS, CDR2 YYNGEE, per germline. This CDR3 is 13 amino acids long. The CDR3 here is CANSVDATDTQYF. CDR3 nucleotides: TGTGCCAACAGCGTAGATGCCACAGATACGCAGTATTTT.

There are many counts of this clonotype. The rearrangement joins TRBV24-1 to TRBJ1-5; D call uncertain. Between the trimmed V and J ends, which lost 0 bases and 3 bases, there was a span of 5 bases. The CDR3 contains 14 residues. Germline CDR1 is KGHDR and CDR2 is SFDVKD. The CDR3 DNA reads as TGTGCCACCAGTGATTTGCGGGCCAATCAGCCCCAGCATTTT. Amino acids: CATSDLRANQPQHF.

This chain joins TRBV12-3 or TRBV12-4 and TRBJ2-5; perhaps TRBD1 as D (5 bases). V was clipped by 3 bases and J by 4 bases, with 12 bases between them. The CDR3 loop spans 14 amino acids. This chain's CDR3 is CASSFSRRGETQYF. CDR3 sequence (DNA): TGTGCCAGCAGTTTCTCCCGAAGGGGAGAGACCCAGTACTTC.

The chain carries TRBV12-3 or TRBV12-4 and TRBJ2-7, with 7 bases that match TRBD2. This CDR3 comprises 15 residues. Trimming removed 5 bases from V and 1 base from J; junction bases left unmatched: 8. This CDR3 reads CASSLRKRGSYEQYF. In nucleotides, the CDR3 is TGTGCCAGCAGTCTGCGCAAGCGGGGTTCCTACGAGCAGTACTTC.